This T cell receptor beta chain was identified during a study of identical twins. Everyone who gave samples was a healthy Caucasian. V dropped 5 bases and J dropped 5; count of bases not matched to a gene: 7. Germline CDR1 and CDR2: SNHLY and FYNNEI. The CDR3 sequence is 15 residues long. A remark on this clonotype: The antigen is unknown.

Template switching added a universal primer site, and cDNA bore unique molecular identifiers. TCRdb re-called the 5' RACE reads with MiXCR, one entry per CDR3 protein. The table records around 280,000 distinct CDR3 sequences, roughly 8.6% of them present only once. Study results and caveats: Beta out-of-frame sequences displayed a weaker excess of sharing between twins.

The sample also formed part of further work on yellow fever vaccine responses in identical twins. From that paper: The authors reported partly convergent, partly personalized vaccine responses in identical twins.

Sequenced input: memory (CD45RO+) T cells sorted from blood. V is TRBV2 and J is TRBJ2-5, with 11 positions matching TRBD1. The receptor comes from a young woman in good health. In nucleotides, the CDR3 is TGTGCCAGCAGTACCGGGACAGGGGGAGCGGAGACCCAGTACTTC. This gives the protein CASSTGTGGAETQYF.